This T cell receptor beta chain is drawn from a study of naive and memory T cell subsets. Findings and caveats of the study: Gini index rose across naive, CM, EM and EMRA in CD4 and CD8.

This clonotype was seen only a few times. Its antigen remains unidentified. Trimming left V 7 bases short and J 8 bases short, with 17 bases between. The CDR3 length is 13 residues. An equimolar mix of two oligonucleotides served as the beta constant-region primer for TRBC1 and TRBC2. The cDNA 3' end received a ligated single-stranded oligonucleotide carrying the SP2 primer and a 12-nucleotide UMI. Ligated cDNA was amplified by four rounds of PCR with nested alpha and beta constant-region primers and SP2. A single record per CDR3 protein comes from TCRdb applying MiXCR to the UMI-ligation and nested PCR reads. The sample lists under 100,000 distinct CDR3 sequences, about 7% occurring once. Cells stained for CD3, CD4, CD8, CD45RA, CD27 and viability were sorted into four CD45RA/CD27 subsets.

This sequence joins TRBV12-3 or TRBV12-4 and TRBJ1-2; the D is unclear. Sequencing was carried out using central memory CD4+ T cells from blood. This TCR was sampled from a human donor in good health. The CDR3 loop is CASNRDSVGGYTF. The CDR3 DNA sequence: TGTGCCAGCAATCGGGATTCCGTCGGAGGCTACACCTTC.